This paragraph covers one T cell receptor (beta chain) sequence. Its antigen is undetermined. Libraries of TCR beta came from iRepertoire HTBI primers plus Arm-PCR of CDR3 regions. TCRdb passed the multiplex PCR reads through MiXCR, listing each CDR3 protein once. The data show some 340,000 distinct CDR3 sequences, 10% to 15% seen once. The ends lost 4 bases at V and 8 bases at J; junction bases unmatched: 7. CDR3 length: 13 amino acids. Germline CDR1 and CDR2: SGHTA and FQGTGA. The time point here: newly diagnosed GD, antithyroid drugs for less than 3 months. PBMCs provided the RNA from which the TCR library was made. The data are from a study of regulatory T cells in long-lasting Graves disease. Findings and caveats of the study: With persistent disease, TRBV28, TRBJ1-2 and TRBJ2-5 were the favored segments.

These data are also associated with another study on T cells in Graves' hyperthyroidism and ophthalmopathy.

The V gene is TRBV7-3, the J gene TRBJ1-2; 7 nucleotides align to TRBD1. The receptor's source is a young woman with Graves disease. The specimen comprised peripheral blood mononuclear cells (PBMCs), sampled at new diagnosis, from a patient treated with antithyroid drugs. CDR3 sequence reads: CASSSADREGYTF. The DNA of the CDR3 is TGTGCCAGCAGCTCCGCCGACAGGGAGGGCTACACCTTC.